This TCR beta chain was obtained from a study of blood T cell repertoires in COVID-19. The CDR3 length is 15 residues. Germline V gives CDR1 SGHDN, CDR2 FVKESK. Trimming stripped 3 bases from V and 7 bases from J, with 16 bases between. As handled by the study authors: Reference gene primer amplification gave nucleated cell count estimates. Assay used: immunoSEQ multiplex PCR; TCRdb lists only in-frame clones, some missing. That table supplies the V and J calls and clone size; D and trimming were determined from the DNA. This table holds a few hundred thousand clones, around 89% found once. The specimen sequenced was peripheral blood. The chain is built from TRBV14 and TRBJ1-5; D possibly corresponds to TRBD1 (6 bases). This TCR was recovered from a woman aged 55-70 years with acute or convalescent COVID-19. Here the CDR3 reads CASSQGTRSEQPQHF. The CDR3 nucleotides read TGTGCCAGCAGCCAGGGGACAAGGTCTGAACAGCCCCAGCATTTT.